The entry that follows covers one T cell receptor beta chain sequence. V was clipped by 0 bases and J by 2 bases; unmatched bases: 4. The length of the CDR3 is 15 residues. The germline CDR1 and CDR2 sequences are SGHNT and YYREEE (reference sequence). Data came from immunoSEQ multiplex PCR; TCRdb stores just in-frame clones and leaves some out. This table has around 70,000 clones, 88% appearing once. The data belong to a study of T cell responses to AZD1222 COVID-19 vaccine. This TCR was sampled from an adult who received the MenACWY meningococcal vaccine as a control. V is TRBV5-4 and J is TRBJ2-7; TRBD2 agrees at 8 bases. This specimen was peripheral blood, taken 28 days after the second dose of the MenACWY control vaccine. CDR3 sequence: CASSLDLAGTYEQYF. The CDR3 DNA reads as TGTGCCAGCAGCTTGGATTTAGCGGGAACCTACGAGCAGTACTTC.